This T cell receptor (beta chain) is from a study of T cell responses to AZD1222 COVID-19 vaccine. Study overall: The study pooled second doses at about 4 or about 12 weeks. Study-wide findings and caveats: Rises in breadth and depth of Spike-specific TCRs came after two AZD1222 doses.

As for this clone: Antigen unknown.

V was cut by 8 bases and J by 5 bases, with 15 bases left in between. The CDR3 runs 14 residues. Germline V gene data show CDR1 as SNHLY and CDR2 as FYNNEI. Data came from immunoSEQ multiplex PCR; TCRdb stores just in-frame clones and leaves some out. This table has about 99,000 clones, over 80% appearing once. The source of this sequence is an adult in good health. Sequenced material: peripheral blood, taken on day 0 of AZD1222 vaccination. V gene TRBV2 combines with J gene TRBJ1-4, with D possibly TRBD1 on 5 matching bases. This chain's CDR3 is CASGGDALNEKLFF. As DNA, the CDR3 is TGTGCCAGCGGGGGGGACGCACTCAATGAAAAACTGTTTTTT.